This T cell receptor beta chain was observed in a study of CD8 T cells in ankylosing spondylitis. Study results and limitations: Seemingly distinctive of ankylosing spondylitis blood was a TCR beta motif formed by eight highly homologous variants.

For this clonotype: Antigen: not known.

CDR1 is MNHNS, CDR2 SASEGT, per germline. J was trimmed by 0 bases and V by 7 bases; bases with no gene match: 9. This CDR3 region has 15 residues. A single record per CDR3 protein comes from TCRdb applying MiXCR to the 5' RACE reads. The repertoire holds almost 400,000 distinct CDR3 sequences, with approximately 20% as singletons. V and J are TRBV6-1 and TRBJ2-7, with 7 bases fitting TRBD1. Input material: blood, either unsorted or a sorted T cell fraction (not recorded which). The TCR sequence derives from a male donor with ankylosing spondylitis. The CDR3 DNA follows: TGTGCCAGCACCCCCGACAGGGACGCCTCCTACGAGCAGTACTTC. It yields the protein CASTPDRDASYEQYF.